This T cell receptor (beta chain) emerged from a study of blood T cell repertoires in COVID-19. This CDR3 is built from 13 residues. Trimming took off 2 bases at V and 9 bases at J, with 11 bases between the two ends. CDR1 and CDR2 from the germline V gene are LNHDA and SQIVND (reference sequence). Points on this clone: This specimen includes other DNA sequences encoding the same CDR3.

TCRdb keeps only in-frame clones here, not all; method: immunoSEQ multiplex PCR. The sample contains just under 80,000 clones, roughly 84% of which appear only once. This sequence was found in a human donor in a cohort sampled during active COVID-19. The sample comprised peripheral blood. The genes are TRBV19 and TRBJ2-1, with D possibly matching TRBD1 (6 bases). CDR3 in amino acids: CASSITQGTEQFF. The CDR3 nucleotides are TGTGCCAGTAGTATAACACAGGGTACTGAGCAGTTCTTC.